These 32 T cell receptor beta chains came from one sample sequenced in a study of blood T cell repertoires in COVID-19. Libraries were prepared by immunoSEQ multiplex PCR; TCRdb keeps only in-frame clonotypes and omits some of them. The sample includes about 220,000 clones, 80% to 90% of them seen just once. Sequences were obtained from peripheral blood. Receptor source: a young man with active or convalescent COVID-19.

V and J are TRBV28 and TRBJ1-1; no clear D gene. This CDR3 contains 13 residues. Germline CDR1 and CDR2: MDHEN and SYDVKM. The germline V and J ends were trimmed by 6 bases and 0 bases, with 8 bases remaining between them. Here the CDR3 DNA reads TGTGCCAGCAGAATGAGGTTGAACACTGAAGCTTTCTTT. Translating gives CASRMRLNTEAFF. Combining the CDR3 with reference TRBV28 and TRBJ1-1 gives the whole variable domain DVKVTQSSRYLVKRTGEKVFLECVQDMDHENMFWYRQDPGLGLRLIYFSYDVKMKEKGDIPEGYSVSREKKERFSLILESASTNQTSMYLCASRMRLNTEAFFGQGTRLTVV.

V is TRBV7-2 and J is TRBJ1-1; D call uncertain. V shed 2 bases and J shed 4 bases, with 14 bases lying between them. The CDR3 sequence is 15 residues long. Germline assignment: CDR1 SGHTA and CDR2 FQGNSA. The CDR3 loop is CASSLHSLGVTEAFF. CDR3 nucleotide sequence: TGTGCCAGCAGCTTACATAGCCTTGGTGTCACTGAAGCTTTCTTT.

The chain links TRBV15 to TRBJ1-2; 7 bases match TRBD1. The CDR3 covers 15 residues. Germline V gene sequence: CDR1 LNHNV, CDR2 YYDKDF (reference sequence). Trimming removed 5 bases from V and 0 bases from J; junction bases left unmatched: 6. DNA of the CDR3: TGTGCCACCAGCTTCGGGACAGCTTCTAACTATGGCTACACCTTC. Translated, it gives CATSFGTASNYGYTF.

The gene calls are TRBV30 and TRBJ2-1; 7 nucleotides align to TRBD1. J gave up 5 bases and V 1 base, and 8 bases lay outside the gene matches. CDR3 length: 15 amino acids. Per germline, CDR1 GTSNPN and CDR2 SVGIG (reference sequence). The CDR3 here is CAWSGLKGANNEQFF. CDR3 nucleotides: TGTGCCTGGAGTGGCCTGAAGGGGGCAAACAATGAGCAGTTCTTC.

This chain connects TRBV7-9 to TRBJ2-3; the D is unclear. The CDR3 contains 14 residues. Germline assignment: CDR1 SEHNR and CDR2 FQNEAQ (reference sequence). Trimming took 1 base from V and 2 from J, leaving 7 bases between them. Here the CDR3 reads CASSLDQVTDTQYF. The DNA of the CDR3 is TGTGCCAGCAGCTTAGACCAGGTCACAGATACGCAGTATTTT. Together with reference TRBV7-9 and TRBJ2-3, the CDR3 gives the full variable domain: DTGVSQNPRHKITKRGQNVTFRCDPISEHNRLYWYRQTLGQGPEFLTYFQNEAQLEKSRLLSDRFSAERPKGSFSTLEIQRTEQGDSAMYLCASSLDQVTDTQYFGPGTRLTVL.

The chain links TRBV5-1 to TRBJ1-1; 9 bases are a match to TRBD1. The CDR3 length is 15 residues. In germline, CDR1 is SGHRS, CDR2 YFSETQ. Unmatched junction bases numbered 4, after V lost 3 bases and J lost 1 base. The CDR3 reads CASSWTGATNTEAFF. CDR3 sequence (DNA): TGCGCCAGCAGCTGGACAGGGGCTACGAACACTGAAGCTTTCTTT.

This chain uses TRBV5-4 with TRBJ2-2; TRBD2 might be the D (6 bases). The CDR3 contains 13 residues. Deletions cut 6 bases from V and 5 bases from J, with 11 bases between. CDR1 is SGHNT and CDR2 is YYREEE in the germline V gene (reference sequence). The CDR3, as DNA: TGTGCCAGCACCACTGGAGGGACCGGGGAGCTGTTTTTT. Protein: CASTTGGTGELFF.

CDR3 bases: TGTGCCAGCAGCTTGTGGTCGGGGGAGACCCAGTACTTC. This gives the protein CASSLWSGETQYF. This chain joins TRBV7-2 and TRBJ2-5; possible D gene TRBD2, 5 bases. The germline gives CDR1 SGHTA, CDR2 FQGNSA. The CDR3 length is 13 residues. Trimming removed 3 bases at V and 5 bases at J, with 10 bases between.

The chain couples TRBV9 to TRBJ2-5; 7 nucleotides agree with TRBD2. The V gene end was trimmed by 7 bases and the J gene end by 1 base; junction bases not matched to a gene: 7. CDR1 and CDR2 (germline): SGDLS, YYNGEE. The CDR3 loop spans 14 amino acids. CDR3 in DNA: TGTGCCAGCTCGGGTAGCGGGCCCCAAGAGACCCAGTACTTC. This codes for CASSGSGPQETQYF.

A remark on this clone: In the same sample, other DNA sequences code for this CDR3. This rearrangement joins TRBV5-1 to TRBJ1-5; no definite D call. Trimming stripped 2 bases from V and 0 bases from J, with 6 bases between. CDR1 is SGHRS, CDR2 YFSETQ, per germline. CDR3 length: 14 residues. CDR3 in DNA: TGCGCCAGCAGCTTAGGCGGTAGCAATCAGCCCCAGCATTTT. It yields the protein CASSLGGSNQPQHF. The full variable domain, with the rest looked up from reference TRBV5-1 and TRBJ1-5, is KAGVTQTPRYLIKTRGQQVTLSCSPISGHRSVSWYQQTPGQGLQFLFEYFSETQRNKGNFPGRFSGRQFSNSRSEMNVSTLELGDSALYLCASSLGGSNQPQHFGDGTRLSIL.

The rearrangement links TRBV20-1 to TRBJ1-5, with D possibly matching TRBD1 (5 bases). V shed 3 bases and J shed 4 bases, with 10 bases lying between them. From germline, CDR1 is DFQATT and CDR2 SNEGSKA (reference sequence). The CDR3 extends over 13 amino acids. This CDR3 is CSASMGGNQPQHF. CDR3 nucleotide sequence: TGCAGTGCTAGTATGGGGGGGAATCAGCCCCAGCATTTT.

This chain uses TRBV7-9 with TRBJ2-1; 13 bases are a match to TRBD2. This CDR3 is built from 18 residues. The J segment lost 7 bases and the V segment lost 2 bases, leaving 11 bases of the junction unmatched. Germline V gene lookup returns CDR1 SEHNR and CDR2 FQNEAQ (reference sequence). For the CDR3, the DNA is TGTGCCAGCAGCTTACCCCCAAGACTAGCGGGGGGCCGGAATGAGCAGTTCTTC. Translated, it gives CASSLPPRLAGGRNEQFF.

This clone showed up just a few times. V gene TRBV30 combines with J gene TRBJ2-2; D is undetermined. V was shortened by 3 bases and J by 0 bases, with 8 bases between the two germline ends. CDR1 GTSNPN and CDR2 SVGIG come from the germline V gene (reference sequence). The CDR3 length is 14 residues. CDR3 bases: TGTGCCTGGAGAAAGCGCTCGAACACCGGGGAGCTGTTTTTT. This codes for CAWRKRSNTGELFF.

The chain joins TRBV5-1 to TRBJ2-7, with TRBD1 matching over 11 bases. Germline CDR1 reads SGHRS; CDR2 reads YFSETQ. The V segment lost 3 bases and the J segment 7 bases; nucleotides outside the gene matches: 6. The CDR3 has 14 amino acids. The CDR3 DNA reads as TGCGCCAGCAGCTCAGGACAGGGGGCGCCTGAGCAGTACTTC. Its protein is CASSSGQGAPEQYF.

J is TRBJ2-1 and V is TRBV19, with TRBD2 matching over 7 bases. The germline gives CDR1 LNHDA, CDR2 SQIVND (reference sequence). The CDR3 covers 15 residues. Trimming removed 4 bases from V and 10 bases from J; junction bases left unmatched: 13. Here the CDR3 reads CASSRERGSTREQFF. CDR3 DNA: TGTGCCAGTAGTAGGGAGCGCGGGAGTACAAGGGAGCAGTTCTTC.

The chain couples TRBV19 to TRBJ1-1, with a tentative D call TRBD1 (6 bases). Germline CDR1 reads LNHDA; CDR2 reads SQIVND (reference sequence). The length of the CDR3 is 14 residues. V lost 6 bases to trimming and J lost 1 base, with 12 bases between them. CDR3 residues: CASRTGTRNTEAFF. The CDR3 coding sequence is TGTGCCAGTAGGACCGGGACACGGAACACTGAAGCTTTCTTT.

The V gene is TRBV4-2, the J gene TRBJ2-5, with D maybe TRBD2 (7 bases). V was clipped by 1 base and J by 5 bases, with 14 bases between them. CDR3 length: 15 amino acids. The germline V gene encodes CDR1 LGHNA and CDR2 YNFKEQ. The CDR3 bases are TGTGCCAGCAGCCAAGCGAACAGGGAGGGGGAGACCCAGTACTTC. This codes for CASSQANREGETQYF.

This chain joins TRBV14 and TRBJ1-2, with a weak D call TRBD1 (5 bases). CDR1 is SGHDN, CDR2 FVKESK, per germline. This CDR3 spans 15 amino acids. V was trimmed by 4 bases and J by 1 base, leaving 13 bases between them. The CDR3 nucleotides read TGTGCCAGCAGCCTTCAGGGAGGACTTAACTATGGCTACACCTTC. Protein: CASSLQGGLNYGYTF.

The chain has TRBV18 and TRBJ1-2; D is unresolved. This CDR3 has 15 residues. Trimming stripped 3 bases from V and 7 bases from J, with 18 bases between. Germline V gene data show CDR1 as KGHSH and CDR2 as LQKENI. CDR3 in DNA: TGTGCCAGCTCACCTGGCCGGGTCTCGGCGGGTGGCTACACCTTC. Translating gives CASSPGRVSAGGYTF.

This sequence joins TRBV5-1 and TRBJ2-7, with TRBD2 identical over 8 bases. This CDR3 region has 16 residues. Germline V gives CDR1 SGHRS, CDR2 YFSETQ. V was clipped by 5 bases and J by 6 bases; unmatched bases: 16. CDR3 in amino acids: CASRSSLGTSGSEQYF. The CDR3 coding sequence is TGCGCCAGCAGGTCCTCCCTAGGGACTAGTGGCTCCGAGCAGTACTTC.

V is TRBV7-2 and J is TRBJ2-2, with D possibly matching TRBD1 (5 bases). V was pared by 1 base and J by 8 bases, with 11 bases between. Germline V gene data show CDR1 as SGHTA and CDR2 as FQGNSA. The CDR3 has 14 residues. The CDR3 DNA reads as TGTGCCAGCAGCTTAGTAGGGGTAGGGGGGGAGCTGTTTTTT. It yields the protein CASSLVGVGGELFF. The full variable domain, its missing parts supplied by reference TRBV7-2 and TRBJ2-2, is GAGVSQSPSNKVTEKGKDVELRCDPISGHTALYWYRQSLGQGLEFLIYFQGNSAPDKSGLPSDRFSAERTGGSVSTLTIQRTQQEDSAVYLCASSLVGVGGELFFGEGSRLTVL.

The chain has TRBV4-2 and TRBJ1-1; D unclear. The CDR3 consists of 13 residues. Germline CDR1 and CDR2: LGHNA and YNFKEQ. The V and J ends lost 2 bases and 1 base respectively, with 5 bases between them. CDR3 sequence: CASSQTRNTEAFF. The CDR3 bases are TGTGCCAGCAGCCAAACGAGGAACACTGAAGCTTTCTTT.

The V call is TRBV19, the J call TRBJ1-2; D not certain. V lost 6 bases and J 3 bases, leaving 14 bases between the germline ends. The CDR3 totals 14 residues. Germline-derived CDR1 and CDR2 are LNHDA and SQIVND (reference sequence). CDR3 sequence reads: CASRQVGVDYGYTF. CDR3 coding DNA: TGTGCCAGTAGGCAGGTCGGGGTGGACTATGGCTACACCTTC. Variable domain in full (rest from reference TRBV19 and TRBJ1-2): DGGITQSPKYLFRKEGQNVTLSCEQNLNHDAMYWYRQDPGQGLRLIYYSQIVNDFQKGDIAEGYSVSREKKESFPLTVTSAQKNPTAFYLCASRQVGVDYGYTFGSGTRLTVV.

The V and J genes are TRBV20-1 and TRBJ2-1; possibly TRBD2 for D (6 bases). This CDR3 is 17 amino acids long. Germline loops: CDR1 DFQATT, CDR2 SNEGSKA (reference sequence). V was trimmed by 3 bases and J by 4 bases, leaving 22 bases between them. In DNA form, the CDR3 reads TGCAGTGCTAGTAAATCGGATCTAGCGAAACCGTACAATGAGCAGTTCTTC. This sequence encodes CSASKSDLAKPYNEQFF.

In DNA form, the CDR3 reads TGCGCCAGCAGCCCCCAGACAGGGTCCGGAAACACCATATATTTT. Amino acid sequence: CASSPQTGSGNTIYF. The genes are TRBV5-1 and TRBJ1-3; 7 bases map to TRBD1. V shed 4 bases, J shed 4 bases, and the junction held 8 bases outside the gene matches. The germline CDR1 and CDR2 sequences are SGHRS and YFSETQ. There are 15 residues in the CDR3. Looking up the rest from reference TRBV5-1 and TRBJ1-3 gives the full variable domain: KAGVTQTPRYLIKTRGQQVTLSCSPISGHRSVSWYQQTPGQGLQFLFEYFSETQRNKGNFPGRFSGRQFSNSRSEMNVSTLELGDSALYLCASSPQTGSGNTIYFGEGSWLTVV.

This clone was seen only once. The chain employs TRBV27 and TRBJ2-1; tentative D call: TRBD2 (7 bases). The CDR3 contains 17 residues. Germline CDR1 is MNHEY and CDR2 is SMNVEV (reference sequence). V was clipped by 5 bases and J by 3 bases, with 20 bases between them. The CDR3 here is CASSPRPPGGLYNEQFF. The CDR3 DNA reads TGTGCCAGCAGTCCTAGGCCCCCGGGGGGCCTCTACAATGAGCAGTTCTTC.

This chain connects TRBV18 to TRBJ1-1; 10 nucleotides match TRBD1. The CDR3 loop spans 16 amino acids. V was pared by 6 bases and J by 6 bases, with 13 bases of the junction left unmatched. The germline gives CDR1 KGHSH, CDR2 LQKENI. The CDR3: CASSGGPGQGTPEAFF. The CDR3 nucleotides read TGTGCCAGCTCCGGGGGCCCGGGACAGGGGACCCCTGAAGCTTTCTTT.

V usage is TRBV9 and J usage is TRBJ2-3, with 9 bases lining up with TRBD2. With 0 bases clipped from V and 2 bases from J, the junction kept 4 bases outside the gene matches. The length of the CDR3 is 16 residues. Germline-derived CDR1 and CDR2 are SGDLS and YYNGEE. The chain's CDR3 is CASSVEASGTTDTQYF. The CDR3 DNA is TGTGCCAGCAGCGTAGAGGCTAGCGGGACCACAGATACGCAGTATTTT.

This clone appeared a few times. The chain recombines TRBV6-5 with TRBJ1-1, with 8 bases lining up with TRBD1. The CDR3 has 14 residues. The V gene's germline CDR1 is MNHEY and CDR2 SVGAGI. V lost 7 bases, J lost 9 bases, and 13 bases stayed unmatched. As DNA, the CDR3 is TGTGCCAGCACCCCGGGGGGCAGGGGGCCTAAAGCTTTCTTT. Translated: CASTPGGRGPKAFF.

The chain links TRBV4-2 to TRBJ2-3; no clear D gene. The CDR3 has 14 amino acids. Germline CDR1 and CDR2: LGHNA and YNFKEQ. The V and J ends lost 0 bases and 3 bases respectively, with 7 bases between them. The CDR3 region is CASSQDLLTDTQYF. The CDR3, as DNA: TGTGCCAGCAGCCAAGACCTACTGACAGATACGCAGTATTTT.

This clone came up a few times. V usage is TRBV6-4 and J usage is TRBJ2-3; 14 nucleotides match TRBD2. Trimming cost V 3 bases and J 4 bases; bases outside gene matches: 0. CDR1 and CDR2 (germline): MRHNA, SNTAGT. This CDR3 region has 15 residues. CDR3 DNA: TGTGCCAGCAGTGAGACTAGCGGGGGGGCAGATACGCAGTATTTT. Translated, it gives CASSETSGGADTQYF.

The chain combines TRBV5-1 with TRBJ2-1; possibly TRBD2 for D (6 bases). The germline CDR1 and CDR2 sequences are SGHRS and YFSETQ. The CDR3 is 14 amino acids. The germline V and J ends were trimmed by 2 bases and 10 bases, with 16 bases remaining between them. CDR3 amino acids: CASSLTGVGSEQFF. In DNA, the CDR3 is TGCGCCAGCAGCTTAACGGGAGTTGGGTCGGAGCAGTTCTTC.